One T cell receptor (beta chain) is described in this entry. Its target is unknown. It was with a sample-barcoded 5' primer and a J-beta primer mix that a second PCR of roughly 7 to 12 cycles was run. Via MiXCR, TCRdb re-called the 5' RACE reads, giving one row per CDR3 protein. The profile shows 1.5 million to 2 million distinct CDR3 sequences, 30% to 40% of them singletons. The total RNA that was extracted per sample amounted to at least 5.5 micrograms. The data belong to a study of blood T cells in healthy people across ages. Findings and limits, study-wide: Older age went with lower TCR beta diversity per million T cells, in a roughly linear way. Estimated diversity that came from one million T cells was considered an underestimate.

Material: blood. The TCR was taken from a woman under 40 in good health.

CDR3 sequence reads: CASSLPGDPVNTEAFF. CDR3 nucleotide sequence: TGTGCCAGCAGCTTACCAGGAGACCCCGTGAACACTGAAGCTTTCTTT. The chain carries TRBV7-9 and TRBJ1-1; D remains unclear. The germline V and J ends were trimmed by 2 bases and 0 bases, with 13 bases remaining between them. Germline lookup yields CDR1 SEHNR and CDR2 FQNEAQ (reference sequence). The length of the CDR3 is 16 residues.